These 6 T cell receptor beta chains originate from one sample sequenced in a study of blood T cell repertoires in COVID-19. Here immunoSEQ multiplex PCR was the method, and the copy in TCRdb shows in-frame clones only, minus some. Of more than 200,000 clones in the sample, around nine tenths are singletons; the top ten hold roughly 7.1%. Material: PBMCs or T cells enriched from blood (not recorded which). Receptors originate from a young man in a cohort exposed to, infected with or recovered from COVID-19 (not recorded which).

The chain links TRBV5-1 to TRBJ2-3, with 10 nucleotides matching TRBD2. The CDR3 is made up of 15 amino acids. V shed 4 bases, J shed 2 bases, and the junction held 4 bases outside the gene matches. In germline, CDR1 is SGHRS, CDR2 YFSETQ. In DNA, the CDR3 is TGCGCCAGCAGCCCCGGACTAGCGGACACAGATACGCAGTATTTT. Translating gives CASSPGLADTDTQYF.

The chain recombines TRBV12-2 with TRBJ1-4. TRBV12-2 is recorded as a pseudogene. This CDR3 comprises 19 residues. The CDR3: CASRLSARLALSRWEKLFF. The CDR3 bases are TGTGCAAGTCGCTTAAGCGCACGATTGGCTCTTTCCCGGTGGGAAAAACTGTTTTTT.

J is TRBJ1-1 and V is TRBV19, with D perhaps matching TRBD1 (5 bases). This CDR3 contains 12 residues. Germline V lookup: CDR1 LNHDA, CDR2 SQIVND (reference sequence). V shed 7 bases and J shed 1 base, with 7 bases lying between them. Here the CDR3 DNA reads TGTGCCAGTAACGACAGGAACACTGAAGCTTTCTTT. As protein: CASNDRNTEAFF. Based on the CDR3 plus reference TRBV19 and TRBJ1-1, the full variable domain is DGGITQSPKYLFRKEGQNVTLSCEQNLNHDAMYWYRQDPGQGLRLIYYSQIVNDFQKGDIAEGYSVSREKKESFPLTVTSAQKNPTAFYLCASNDRNTEAFFGQGTRLTVV.

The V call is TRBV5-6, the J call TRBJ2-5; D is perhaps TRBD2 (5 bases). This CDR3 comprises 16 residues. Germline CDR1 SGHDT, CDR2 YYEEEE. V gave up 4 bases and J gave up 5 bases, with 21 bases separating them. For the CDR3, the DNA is TGTGCCAGCAGCCGATCTACGCAGAGACGAGGGGAGACCCAGTACTTC. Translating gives CASSRSTQRRGETQYF.

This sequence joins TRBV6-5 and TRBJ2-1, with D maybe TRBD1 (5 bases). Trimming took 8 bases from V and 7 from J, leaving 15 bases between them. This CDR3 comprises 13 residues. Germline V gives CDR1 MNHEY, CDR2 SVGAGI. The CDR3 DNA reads TGTGCCAGCTCCTCGACAGACGCGAATGAGCAGTTCTTC. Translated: CASSSTDANEQFF.

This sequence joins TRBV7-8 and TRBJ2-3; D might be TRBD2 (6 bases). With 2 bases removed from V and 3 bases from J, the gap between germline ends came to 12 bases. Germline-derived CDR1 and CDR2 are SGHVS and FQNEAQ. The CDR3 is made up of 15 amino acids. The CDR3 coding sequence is TGTGCCAGCAGCTTATGGGGTAGCGGTACAGATACGCAGTATTTT. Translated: CASSLWGSGTDTQYF. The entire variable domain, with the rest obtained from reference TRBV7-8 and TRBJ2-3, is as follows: GAGVSQSPRYKVAKRGQDVALRCDPISGHVSLFWYQQALGQGPEFLTYFQNEAQLDKSGLPSDRFFAERPEGSVSTLKIQRTQQEDSAVYLCASSLWGSGTDTQYFGPGTRLTVL.